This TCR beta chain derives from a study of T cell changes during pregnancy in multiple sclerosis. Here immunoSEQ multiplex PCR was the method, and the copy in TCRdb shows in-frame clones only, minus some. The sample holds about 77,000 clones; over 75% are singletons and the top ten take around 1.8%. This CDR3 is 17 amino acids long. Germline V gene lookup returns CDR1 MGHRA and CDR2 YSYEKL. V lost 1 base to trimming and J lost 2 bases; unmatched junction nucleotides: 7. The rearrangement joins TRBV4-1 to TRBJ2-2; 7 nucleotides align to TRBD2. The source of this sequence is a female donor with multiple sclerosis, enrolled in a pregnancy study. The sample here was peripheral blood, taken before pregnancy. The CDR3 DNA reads TGCGCCAGCAGCCAAGGGGCGGGGGAGTTAAACACCGGGGAGCTGTTTTTT. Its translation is CASSQGAGELNTGELFF.